The following is a TCR beta chain sequence with its context. No antigen is known for it. Base qualities are not at hand, and no much larger clone is one base apart. The sample originates from a study of CD8+ T cells in alopecia areata (dated by TCRdb to 2017 to 2018). With regard to the full study: The treated patients, all with moderate-to-severe alopecia areata, were enrolled in an open-label pilot trial of oral tofacitinib given at 5 to 10 mg twice daily. Scalp clonality was compared across normal scalp (n=4), patchy alopecia areata scalp (n=8), and alopecia totalis/universalis scalp (n=8). The study used high-throughput TCRbeta sequencing to examine T cell clonal expansion in alopecia areata, in both the C3H/HeJ mouse model and human patients. Patients on tofacitinib were biopsied at baseline and after 4 and 24 weeks of treatment, and several of the patients also had a later scalp biopsy. Tofacitinib was given for 6 to 18 months, followed by 6 months of follow-up off drug to assess delayed response and recurrence. immunoSEQ multiplex PCR using 35 Vbeta forward primers and 13 Jbeta reverse primers was used to amplify TCRbeta CDR3 regions. Scalp tissue and sorted CD4+ and CD8+ peripheral blood T cells from patchy and totalis/universalis alopecia areata patients and from healthy controls were covered by human TCRbeta sequencing. The RNA source kit depended on sample type: the PAXgene miRNA kit for fixed scalp, the miRNeasy kit for PBMCs, and the RNeasy kit for mouse skin. In treated patients, disease severity was measured using the SALT score, which gives the percentage of scalp surface area affected. Broader findings and caveats from the paper: Unlike mouse skin, where gammadelta T cells dominate, normal human skin contains resident alphabeta T cells that get sequenced too, which complicates analysis of the scalp TCR repertoire. Because the treated cohort was small and had only one nonresponder, larger studies are needed to examine links between baseline CD8+ expansion and response. During tofacitinib treatment, many expanded lesional clones remained in scalp and blood, and this persistence may partly explain relapse after treatment is stopped. TCR sequences shared between patients were less clear than in mice, possibly partly because of HLA diversity in the patient population. Scalp clonality and the number of expanded CD8+ clones among the top 100 scalp clones were significantly decreased by tofacitinib. Compared with normal scalp, lesional scalp, particularly in alopecia totalis/universalis, had higher clonality and more expanded CD8+ clones, which suggests antigenic drive.

This specimen's treatment or condition label, per the study, means: oral pan-JAK inhibitor, 5-10 mg twice daily. Peripheral blood and lesional scalp punch biopsies were obtained from patients with alopecia areata. PBMCs were isolated by density centrifugation and stained for CD3, CD4 and CD8, after which CD4+ and CD8+ T cells were sorted on a FACSAria. To prepare the library, the immunoSEQ multiplex PCR assay was applied. RNA was extracted from all samples and reverse transcribed into cDNA as template for TCR sequencing. SuperScript III was used for first-strand cDNA synthesis, primed with a 2:1 mix of oligo-dT and random hexamers. A synthetic immune receptor repertoire was used to measure amplification bias, and any remaining bias was corrected computationally. In the paper's pipeline: Raw reads were preprocessed to remove errors, and CDR3 was defined by IMGT conventions from the conserved cysteine to phenylalanine. Clonality was computed by normalizing Shannon entropy by log2 of the number of productive unique TCRs and subtracting the result from 1. Whether each scalp clone was CD4 or CD8 was inferred by checking scalp TCRbeta sequences against the CD4 and CD8 repertoires from sorted blood. The immuneACCESS repertoire file appears here via TCRdb, limited to in-frame rearrangements. These files lack a portion of the clones; in checked studies, under half of the deficit traces to unresolved V genes, and the cause of the others is not known. V and J calls and clone size are as listed in that table; D and trimming were resolved from the DNA. The sample includes 180,000 or so clones, with 40% to 65% observed a single time. Of the sample, around 9.1% is held by the ten largest clones.

The cysteine opens and the phenylalanine closes a CDR3 of 15 amino acids. Of the read, only the CDR3 DNA is kept; its 45 bases are in frame from base 1. Here V drops 2 bases and J drops 1 base, and the junction holds 3 bases not matched to any gene. From a lookup of the germline V gene, CDR1 and CDR2 are MNHEY and SVGAGI. The sequence links TRBV6-5 to TRBJ2-3, and TRBD2 aligns with 7 junction nucleotides. The sequencing here drew on CD8+ T cells sorted from blood, taken at week 52, from a patient treated with tofacitinib. This TCR was recovered from a human donor with alopecia areata. The bases are TGTGCCAGCAGTTACATGGCGGGGGGCACAGATACGCAGTATTTT. It codes for CASSYMAGGTDTQYF.